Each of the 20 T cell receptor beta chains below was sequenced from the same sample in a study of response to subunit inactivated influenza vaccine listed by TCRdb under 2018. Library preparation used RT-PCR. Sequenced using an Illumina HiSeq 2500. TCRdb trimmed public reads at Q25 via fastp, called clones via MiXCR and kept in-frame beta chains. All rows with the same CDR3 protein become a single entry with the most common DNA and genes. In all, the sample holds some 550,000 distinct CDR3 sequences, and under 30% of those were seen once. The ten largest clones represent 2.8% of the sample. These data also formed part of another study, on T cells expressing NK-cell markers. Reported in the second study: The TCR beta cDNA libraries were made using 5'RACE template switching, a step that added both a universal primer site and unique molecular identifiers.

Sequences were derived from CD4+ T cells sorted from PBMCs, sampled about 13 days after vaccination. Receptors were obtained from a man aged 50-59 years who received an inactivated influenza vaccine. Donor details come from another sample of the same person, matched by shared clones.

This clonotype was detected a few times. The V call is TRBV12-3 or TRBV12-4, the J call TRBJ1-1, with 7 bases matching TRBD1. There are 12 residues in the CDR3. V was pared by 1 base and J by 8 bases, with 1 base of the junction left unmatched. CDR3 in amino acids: CASSLEGQEAFF. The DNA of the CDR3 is TGTGCCAGCAGTTTAGAGGGACAGGAAGCTTTCTTT.

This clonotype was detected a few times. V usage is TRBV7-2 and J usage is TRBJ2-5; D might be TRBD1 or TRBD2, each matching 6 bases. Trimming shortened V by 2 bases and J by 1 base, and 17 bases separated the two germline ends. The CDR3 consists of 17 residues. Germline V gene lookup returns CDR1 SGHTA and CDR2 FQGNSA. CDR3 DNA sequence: TGTGCCAGCAGCTTACGGGGGCGGTCCAGTAGCCAAGAGACCCAGTACTTC. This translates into CASSLRGRSSSQETQYF.

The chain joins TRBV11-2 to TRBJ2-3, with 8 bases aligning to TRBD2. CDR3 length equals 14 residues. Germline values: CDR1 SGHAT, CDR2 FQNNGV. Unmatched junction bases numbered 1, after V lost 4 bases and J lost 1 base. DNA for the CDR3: TGTGCCAGCAGCTCGACTAGCGGCACAGATACGCAGTATTTT. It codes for CASSSTSGTDTQYF.

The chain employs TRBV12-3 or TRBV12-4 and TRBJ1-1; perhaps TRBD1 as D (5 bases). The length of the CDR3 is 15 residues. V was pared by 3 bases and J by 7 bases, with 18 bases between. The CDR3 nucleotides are TGTGCCAGCAGTTTGGTTCCAGGGAGGGGCCATGAAGCTTTCTTT. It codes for CASSLVPGRGHEAFF.

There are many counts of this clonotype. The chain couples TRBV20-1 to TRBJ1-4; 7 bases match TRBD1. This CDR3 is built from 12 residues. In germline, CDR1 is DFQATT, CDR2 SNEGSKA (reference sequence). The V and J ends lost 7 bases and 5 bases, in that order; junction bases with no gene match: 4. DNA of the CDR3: TGCAGTGTGAGGGGGCCCAATGAAAAACTGTTTTTT. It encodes CSVRGPNEKLFF.

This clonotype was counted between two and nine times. CDR3 coding DNA: TGTGCCAGCAGTTTATCAGGAGGGAACAATCAGCCCCAGCATTTT. Translating gives CASSLSGGNNQPQHF. The V and J genes are TRBV12-3 or TRBV12-4 and TRBJ1-5; D not certain. This CDR3 region has 15 residues. Trimming left V 2 bases short and J 3 bases short, with 11 bases between.

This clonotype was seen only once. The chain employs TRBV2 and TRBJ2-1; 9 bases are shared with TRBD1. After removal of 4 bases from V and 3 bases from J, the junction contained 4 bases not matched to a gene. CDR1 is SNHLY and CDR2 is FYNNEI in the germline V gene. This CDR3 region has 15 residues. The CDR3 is CASSARQGGYNEQFF. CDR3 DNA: TGTGCCAGCAGTGCCCGACAGGGGGGCTACAATGAGCAGTTCTTC. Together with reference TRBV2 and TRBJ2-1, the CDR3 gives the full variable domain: EPEVTQTPSHQVTQMGQEVILRCVPISNHLYFYWYRQILGQKVEFLVSFYNNEISEKSEIFDDQFSVERPDGSNFTLKIRSTKLEDSAMYFCASSARQGGYNEQFFGPGTRLTVL.

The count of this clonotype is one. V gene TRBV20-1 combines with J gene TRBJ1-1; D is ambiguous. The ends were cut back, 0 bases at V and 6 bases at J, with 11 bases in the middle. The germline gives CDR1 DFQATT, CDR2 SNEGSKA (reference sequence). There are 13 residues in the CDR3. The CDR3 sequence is CSARDPRVAEAFF. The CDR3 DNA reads TGCAGTGCTAGAGACCCTCGGGTAGCTGAAGCTTTCTTT.

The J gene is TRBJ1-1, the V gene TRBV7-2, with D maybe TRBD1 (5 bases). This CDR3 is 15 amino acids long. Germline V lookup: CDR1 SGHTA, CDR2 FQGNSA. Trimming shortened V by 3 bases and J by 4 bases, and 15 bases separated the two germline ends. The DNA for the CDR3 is TGTGCCAGCAGCTTCGGGCTGGCAGGGAGCACTGAAGCTTTCTTT. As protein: CASSFGLAGSTEAFF.

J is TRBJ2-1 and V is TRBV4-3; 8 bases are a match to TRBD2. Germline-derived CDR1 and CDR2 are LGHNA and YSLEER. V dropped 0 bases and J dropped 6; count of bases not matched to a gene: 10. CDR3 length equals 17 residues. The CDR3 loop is CASSQEDGTRGFNEQFF. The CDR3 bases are TGCGCCAGCAGCCAAGAGGACGGGACTAGAGGGTTCAATGAGCAGTTCTTC.

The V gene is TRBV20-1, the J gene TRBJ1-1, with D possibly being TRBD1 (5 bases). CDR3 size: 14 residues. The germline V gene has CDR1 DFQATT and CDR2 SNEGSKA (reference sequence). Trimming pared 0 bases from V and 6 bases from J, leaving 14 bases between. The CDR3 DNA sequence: TGCAGTGCTAGAGATCAGGGCAGGAGGGCTGAAGCTTTCTTT. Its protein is CSARDQGRRAEAFF.

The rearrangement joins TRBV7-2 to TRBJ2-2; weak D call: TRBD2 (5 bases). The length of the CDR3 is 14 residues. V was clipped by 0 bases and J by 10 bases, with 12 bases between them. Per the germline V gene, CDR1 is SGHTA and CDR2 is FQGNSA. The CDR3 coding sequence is TGTGCCAGCAGCTTAGCGGGAGCGTACGAGGAGCTGTTTTTT. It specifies CASSLAGAYEELFF.

This CDR3 reads CASSVPGSYEQYF. The CDR3 region has the DNA TGTGCCAGCAGTGTTCCCGGTAGCTACGAGCAGTACTTC. The rearrangement joins TRBV25-1 to TRBJ2-7; D is unresolved. CDR1 is MGHDK and CDR2 is SYGVNS in the germline V gene. The CDR3 spans 13 residues. Trimming removed 4 bases from V and 3 bases from J, with 10 bases in between.

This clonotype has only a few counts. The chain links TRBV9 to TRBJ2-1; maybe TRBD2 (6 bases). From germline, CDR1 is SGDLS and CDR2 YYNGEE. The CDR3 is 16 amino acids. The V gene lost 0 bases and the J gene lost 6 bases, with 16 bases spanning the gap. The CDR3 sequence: CASSVALPGVGNEQFF. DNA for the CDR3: TGTGCCAGCAGCGTAGCCCTCCCGGGAGTCGGCAATGAGCAGTTCTTC.

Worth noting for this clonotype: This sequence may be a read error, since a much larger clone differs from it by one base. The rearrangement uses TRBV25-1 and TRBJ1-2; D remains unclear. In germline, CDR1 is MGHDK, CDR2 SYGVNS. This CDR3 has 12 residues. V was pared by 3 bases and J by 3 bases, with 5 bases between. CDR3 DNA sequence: TGTGCCAGCAGTGACAGCTACTATGGCTACACCTTC. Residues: CASSDSYYGYTF.

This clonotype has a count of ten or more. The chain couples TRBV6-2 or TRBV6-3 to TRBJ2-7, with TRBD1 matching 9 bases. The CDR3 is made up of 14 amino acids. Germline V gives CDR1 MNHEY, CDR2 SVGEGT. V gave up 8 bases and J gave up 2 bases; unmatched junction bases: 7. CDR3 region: CASFGTGSTYEQYF. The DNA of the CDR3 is TGTGCCAGCTTCGGGACAGGGAGCACCTACGAGCAGTACTTC.

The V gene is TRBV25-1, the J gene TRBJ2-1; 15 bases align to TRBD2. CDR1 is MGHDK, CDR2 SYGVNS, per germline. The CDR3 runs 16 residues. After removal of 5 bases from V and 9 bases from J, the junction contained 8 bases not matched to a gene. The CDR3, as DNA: TGTGCCAGCAGTACTCGGGGGACTAGCGGGGGGAGTGAGCAGTTCTTC. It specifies CASSTRGTSGGSEQFF.

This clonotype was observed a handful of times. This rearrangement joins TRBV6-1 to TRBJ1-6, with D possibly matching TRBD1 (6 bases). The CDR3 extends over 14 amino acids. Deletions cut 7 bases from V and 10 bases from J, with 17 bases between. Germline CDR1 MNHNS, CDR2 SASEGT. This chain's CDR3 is CASTREGGGSPLHF. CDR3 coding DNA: TGTGCCAGCACCCGAGAAGGGGGTGGCTCACCCCTCCACTTT.

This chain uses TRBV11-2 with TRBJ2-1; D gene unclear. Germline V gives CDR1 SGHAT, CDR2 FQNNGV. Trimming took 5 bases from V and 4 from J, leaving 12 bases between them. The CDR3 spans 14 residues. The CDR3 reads CASSILPEYNEQFF. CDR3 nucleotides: TGTGCCAGCAGCATTTTACCAGAGTACAATGAGCAGTTCTTC.

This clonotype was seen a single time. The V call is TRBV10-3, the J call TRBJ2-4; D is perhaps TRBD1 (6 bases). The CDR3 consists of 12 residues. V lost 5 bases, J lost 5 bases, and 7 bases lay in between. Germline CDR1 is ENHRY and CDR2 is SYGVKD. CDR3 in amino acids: CAISRTENIQYF. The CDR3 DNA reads TGTGCCATCAGTAGGACAGAAAACATTCAGTACTTC.